This T cell receptor beta chain was retrieved from a study of OX40 agonist ivuxolimab in advanced cancers. Patients who had autoimmune disease history or got systemic immunosuppression were left out. Concerning this clone: The antigen remains unidentified.

This CDR3 spans 16 amino acids. Per germline, CDR1 SQVTM and CDR2 ANQGSEA. Trimming cost V 6 bases and J 2 bases, with 19 bases left between them. Study conclusions and caveats: On average, CD8+ T cells had more expanded clones than CD4+. Several nonresponders also turned out to have low normalized T-cell clonal expansion.

Method: immunoSEQ multiplex PCR; TCRdb's copy keeps in-frame clones and lacks some. The table shows over 100,000 clones, with 90% occurring only once. The TCR was taken from an adult with an advanced solid tumor such as melanoma, head and neck, liver or kidney cancer. Sequenced material: CD4+ or CD8+ T cells sorted from blood, taken in a trial of the OX40 agonist ivuxolimab. This sequence joins TRBV29-1 and TRBJ2-2; D may match TRBD1 or TRBD2 (5 bases each). The CDR3 here is CSVPTRQRLNTGELFF. CDR3 sequence (DNA): TGCAGCGTCCCTACCAGACAGAGACTAAACACCGGGGAGCTGTTTTTT.